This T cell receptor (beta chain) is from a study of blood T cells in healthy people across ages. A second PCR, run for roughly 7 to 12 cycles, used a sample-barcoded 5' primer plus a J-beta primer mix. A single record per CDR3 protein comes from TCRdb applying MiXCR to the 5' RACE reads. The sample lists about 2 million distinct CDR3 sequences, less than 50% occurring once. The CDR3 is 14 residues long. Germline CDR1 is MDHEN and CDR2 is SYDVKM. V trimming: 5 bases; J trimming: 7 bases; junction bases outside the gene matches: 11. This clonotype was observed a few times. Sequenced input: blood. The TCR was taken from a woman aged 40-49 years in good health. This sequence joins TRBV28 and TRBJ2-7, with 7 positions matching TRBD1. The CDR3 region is CASSPSVGGREQYF. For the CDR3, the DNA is TGTGCCAGCAGTCCCAGCGTAGGGGGCAGGGAGCAGTACTTC.